This T cell receptor (beta chain) appears in the sequencing data of a study of persistence of HIV-infected CD4 T cells. General study results and limits: TCR analyses could not target the rare provirus-carrying CMV-responding cells.

Of note for this clone: Its antigen is not known.

Lysates of CMV-infected fibroblasts at approximately 9.4 ug/mL stimulated these cells. CD40L/CD69 double-negative CD45RO-high memory CD4+ T cells were collected. Adults with HIV-1 started suppressive ART while chronically infected. The immunoSEQ assay was version 4, run in survey mode. Sequencing used immunoSEQ multiplex PCR; TCRdb keeps in-frame clones, though not all of them. Seen here are 30,000 to 35,000 clones, 82% observed once, and the top ten hold roughly 0.9%. The material sequenced was CD4+ T cells sorted from PBMCs after 18-hour stimulation, taken from a patient who received antiretroviral therapy. The sequence derives from an adult man with HIV who was CMV-seropositive.

The CDR3 coding sequence is TGTGCCAGCGAGGCAGTGACTGAAGCTTTCTTT. It encodes CASEAVTEAFF. This chain connects TRBV28 to TRBJ1-1; no clear D gene. The CDR3 extends over 11 amino acids. V was pared by 8 bases and J by 5 bases, with 9 bases between. The germline V gene encodes CDR1 MDHEN and CDR2 SYDVKM.